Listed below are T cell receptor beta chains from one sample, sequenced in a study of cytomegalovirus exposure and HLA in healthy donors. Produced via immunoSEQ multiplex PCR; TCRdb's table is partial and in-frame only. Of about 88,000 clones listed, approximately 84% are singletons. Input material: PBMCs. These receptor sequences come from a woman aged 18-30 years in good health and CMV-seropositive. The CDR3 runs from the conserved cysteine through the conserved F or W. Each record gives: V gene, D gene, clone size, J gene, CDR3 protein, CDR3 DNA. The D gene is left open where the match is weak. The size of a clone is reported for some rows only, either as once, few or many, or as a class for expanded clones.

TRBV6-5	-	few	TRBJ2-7	CASSYSRDSSYEQYF	TGTGCCAGCAGTTACTCGCGGGACTCTTCCTACGAGCAGTACTTC
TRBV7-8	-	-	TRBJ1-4	CASSLERIGSNEKLFF	TGTGCCAGCAGCTTGGAGAGGATAGGTTCGAATGAAAAACTGTTTTTT
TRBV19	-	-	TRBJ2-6	CASTLSGANVLTF	TGTGCCAGTACCCTCTCTGGGGCCAACGTCCTGACTTTC
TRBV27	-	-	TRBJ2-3	CASSPHRSTDTQYF	TGTGCCAGCAGTCCCCACAGGAGCACAGATACGCAGTATTTT
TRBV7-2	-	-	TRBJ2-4	CASSADSLKNIQYF	TGTGCCAGCAGCGCGGACAGCCTCAAAAACATTCAGTACTTC
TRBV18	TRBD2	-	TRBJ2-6	CASSPRLAGGLGANVLTF	TGTGCCAGCTCACCACGGCTCGCGGGGGGGCTCGGGGCCAACGTCCTGACTTTC
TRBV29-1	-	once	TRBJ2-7	CSVGGRQGYYYEQYF	TGCAGCGTTGGGGGGCGCCAGGGGTATTACTACGAGCAGTACTTC
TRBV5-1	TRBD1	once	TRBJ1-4	CASSLTGDSRNEKLFF	TGCGCCAGCAGCTTGACGGGGGACAGCCGTAATGAAAAACTGTTTTTT
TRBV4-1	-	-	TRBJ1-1	CASSERDPRGTEAFF	TGCGCCAGCAGCGAACGGGACCCCAGGGGCACTGAAGCTTTCTTT
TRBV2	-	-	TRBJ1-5	CASSVAGDSNQPQHF	TGTGCCAGCAGTGTAGCTGGAGATAGCAATCAGCCCCAGCATTTT
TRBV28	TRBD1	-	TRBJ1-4	CASSLIGTGANEKLFF	TGTGCCAGCAGTTTGATCGGGACAGGAGCTAATGAAAAACTGTTTTTT
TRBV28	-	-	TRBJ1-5	CASSGLDRSNQPQHF	TGTGCCAGCAGTGGATTAGACAGAAGCAATCAGCCCCAGCATTTT
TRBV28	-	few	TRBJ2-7	CASSPGIAVRSSSYEQYF	TGTGCCAGCAGTCCCGGAATAGCGGTTAGGTCTTCCTCCTACGAGCAGTACTTC
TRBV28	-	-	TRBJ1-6	CASNLHAGSGNSPLHF	TGTGCCAGCAATCTACACGCGGGGTCTGGAAATTCACCCCTCCACTTT
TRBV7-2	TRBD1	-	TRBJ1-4	CASSARQGGGEKLFF	TGTGCCAGCAGCGCACGACAGGGAGGAGGTGAAAAACTGTTTTTT
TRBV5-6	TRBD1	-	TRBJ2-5	CASSRDRGIQETQYF	TGTGCCAGCAGCCGGGACAGGGGGATCCAAGAGACCCAGTACTTC
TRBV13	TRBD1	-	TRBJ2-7	CASSFFLGTAHEQYF	TGTGCCAGCAGCTTTTTCCTCGGGACAGCCCACGAGCAGTACTTC
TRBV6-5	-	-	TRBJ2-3	CAPKGAGLTDTQYF	TGTGCCCCAAAAGGGGCAGGTTTGACAGATACGCAGTATTTT
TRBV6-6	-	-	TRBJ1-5	CASSKGVDSNQPQHF	TGTGCCAGCAGTAAGGGGGTGGATAGCAATCAGCCCCAGCATTTT
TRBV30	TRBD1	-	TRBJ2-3	CAWTRGGDADTQYF	TGTGCCTGGACCCGAGGGGGCGATGCAGATACGCAGTATTTT
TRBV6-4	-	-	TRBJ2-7	CASSDQLQGDNSYEQYF	TGTGCCAGCAGTGACCAGTTACAGGGCGATAACTCCTACGAGCAGTACTTC
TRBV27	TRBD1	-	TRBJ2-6	CASKPGQGNSGANVLTF	TGTGCCAGCAAGCCGGGACAGGGTAACTCTGGGGCCAACGTCCTGACTTTC
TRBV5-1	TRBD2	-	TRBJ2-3	CASSVLLAGVVDTQYF	TGCGCCAGCAGCGTGTTACTAGCGGGGGTGGTGGATACGCAGTATTTT
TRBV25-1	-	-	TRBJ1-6	CASNPGYLSNSPLHF	TGCGCCAGCAATCCAGGGTATCTAAGTAATTCACCCCTCCACTTT
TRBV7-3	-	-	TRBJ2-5	CASSPGGLETQYF	TGTGCCAGCAGCCCGGGGGGCCTGGAGACCCAGTACTTC
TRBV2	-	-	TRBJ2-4	CASREKAYQDIQYF	TGTGCCAGCAGGGAAAAGGCCTATCAGGACATTCAGTACTTC
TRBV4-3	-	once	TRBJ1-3	CASSQDFPGSWGNTIYF	TGCGCCAGCAGCCAAGACTTCCCAGGGTCCTGGGGAAACACCATATATTTT
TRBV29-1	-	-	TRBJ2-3	CSVFPVMSWLADTQYF	TGCAGCGTTTTCCCAGTGATGTCCTGGTTAGCTGATACGCAGTATTTT
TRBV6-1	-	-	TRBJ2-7	CASYTSSYEQYF	TGTGCCAGCTATACGAGCTCCTACGAGCAGTACTTC
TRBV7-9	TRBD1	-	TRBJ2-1	CASSHDRVDEQFF	TGTGCCAGCAGTCATGACAGGGTTGATGAGCAGTTCTTC
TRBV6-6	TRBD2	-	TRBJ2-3	CASNLAGGLEVTQYF	TGTGCCAGCAACCTAGCGGGGGGGCTCGAAGTTACGCAGTATTTT